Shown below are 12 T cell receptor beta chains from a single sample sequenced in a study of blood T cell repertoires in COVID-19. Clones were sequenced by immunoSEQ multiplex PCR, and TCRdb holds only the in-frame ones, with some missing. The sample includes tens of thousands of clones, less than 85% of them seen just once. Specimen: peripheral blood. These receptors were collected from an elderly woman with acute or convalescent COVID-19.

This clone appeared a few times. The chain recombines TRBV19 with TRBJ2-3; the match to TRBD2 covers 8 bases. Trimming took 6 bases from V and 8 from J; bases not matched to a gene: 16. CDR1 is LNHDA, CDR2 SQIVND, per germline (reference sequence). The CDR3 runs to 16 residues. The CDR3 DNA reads TGTGCCAGTAGGGACCCAGCGGGGGCCTTGCGTGGTACGCAGTATTTT. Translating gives CASRDPAGALRGTQYF.

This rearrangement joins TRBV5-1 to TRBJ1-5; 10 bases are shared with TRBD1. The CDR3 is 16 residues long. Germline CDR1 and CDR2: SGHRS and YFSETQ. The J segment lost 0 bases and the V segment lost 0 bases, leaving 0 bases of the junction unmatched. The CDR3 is CASSLGDRGSNQPQHF. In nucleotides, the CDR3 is TGCGCCAGCAGCTTGGGGGACAGGGGTAGCAATCAGCCCCAGCATTTT. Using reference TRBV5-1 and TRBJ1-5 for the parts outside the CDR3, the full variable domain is KAGVTQTPRYLIKTRGQQVTLSCSPISGHRSVSWYQQTPGQGLQFLFEYFSETQRNKGNFPGRFSGRQFSNSRSEMNVSTLELGDSALYLCASSLGDRGSNQPQHFGDGTRLSIL.

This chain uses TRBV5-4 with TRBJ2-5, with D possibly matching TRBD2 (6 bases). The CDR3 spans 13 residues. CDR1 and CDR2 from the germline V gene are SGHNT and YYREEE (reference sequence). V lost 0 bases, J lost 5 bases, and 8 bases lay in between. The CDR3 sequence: CASSLAGVETQYF. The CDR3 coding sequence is TGTGCCAGCAGCTTGGCGGGGGTCGAGACCCAGTACTTC.

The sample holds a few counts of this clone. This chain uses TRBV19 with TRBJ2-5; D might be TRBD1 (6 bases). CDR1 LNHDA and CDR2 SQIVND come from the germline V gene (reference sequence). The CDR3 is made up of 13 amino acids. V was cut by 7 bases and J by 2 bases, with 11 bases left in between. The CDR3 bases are TGTGCCAGTAAGGAGGACAGTCAAGAGACCCAGTACTTC. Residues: CASKEDSQETQYF.

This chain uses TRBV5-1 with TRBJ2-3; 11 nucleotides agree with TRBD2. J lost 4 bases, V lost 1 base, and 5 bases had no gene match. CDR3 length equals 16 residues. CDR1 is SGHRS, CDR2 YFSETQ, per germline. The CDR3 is CASSLSLAGGADTQYF. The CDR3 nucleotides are TGCGCCAGCAGCTTGTCGCTAGCGGGAGGAGCAGATACGCAGTATTTT.

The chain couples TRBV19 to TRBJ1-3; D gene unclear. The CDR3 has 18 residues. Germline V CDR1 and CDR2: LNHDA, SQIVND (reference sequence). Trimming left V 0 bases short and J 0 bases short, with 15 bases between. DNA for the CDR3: TGTGCCAGTAGTATAGATCGGTTTGGAGGCATCTCTGGAAACACCATATATTTT. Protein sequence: CASSIDRFGGISGNTIYF.

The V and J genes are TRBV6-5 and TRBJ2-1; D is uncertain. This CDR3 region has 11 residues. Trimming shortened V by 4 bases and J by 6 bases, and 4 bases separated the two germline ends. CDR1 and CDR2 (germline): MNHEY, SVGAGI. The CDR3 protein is CASSSLNEQFF. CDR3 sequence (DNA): TGTGCCAGCAGTTCTCTCAATGAGCAGTTCTTC.

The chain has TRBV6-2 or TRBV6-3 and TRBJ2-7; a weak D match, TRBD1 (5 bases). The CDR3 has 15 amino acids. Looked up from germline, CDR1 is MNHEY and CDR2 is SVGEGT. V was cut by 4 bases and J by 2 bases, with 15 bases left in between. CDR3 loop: CASSLRQTVTYEQYF. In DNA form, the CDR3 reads TGTGCCAGCAGTTTGAGACAGACAGTAACCTACGAGCAGTACTTC.

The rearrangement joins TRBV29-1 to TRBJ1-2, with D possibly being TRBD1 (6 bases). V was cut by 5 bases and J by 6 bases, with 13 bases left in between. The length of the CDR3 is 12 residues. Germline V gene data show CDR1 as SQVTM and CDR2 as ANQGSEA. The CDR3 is CSVPGRGNGYTF. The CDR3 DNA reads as TGCAGCGTTCCGGGCAGGGGAAATGGCTACACCTTC.

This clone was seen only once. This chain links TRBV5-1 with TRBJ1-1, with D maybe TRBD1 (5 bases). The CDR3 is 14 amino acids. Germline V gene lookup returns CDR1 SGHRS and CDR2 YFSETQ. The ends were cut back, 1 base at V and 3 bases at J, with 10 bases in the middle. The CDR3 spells CASSLQGSDTEAFF. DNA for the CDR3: TGCGCCAGCAGCTTGCAGGGTTCGGACACTGAAGCTTTCTTT.

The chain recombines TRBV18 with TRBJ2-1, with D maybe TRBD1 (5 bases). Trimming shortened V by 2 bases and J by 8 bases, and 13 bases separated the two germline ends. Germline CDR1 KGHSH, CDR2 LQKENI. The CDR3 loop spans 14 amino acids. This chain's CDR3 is CASSPGHLSDEQFF. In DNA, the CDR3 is TGTGCCAGCTCACCAGGACACCTGAGCGATGAGCAGTTCTTC.

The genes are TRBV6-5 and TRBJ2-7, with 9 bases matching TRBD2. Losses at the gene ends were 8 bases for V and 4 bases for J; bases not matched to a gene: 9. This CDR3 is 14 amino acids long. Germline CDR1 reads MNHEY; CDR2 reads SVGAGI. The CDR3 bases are TGTGCCAGCCTCACGGCGGGAGGGTTGTACGAGCAGTACTTC. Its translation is CASLTAGGLYEQYF.